Below, 25 T cell receptor beta chains from the same sample are listed, as sequenced in a study of molecular identifiers for immune sequencing clone quantification. From the PCR reads, TCRdb called clonotypes with MiXCR, one entry per CDR3 protein. The data contain about 54,000 distinct CDR3 sequences, almost 25% of them singletons. Sequencing was done on a sample of naive CD8+ T cells from blood, with Jurkat cell RNA spiked in. The subset here: FACS-sorted CD8+CD4-CCR7+CD45RA+ naive T cells. The receptor set was obtained from a human donor in good health. Some libraries in this study had Jurkat cell RNA spiked in.

In its sample, this clonotype was seen many times. V gene TRBV20-1 combines with J gene TRBJ1-1; D might be TRBD1 (5 bases). The germline V gene has CDR1 DFQATT and CDR2 SNEGSKA (reference sequence). The CDR3 covers 16 residues. With 0 bases removed from V and 5 bases from J, the gap between germline ends came to 19 bases. CDR3 DNA sequence: TGCAGTGCTAGAGATTACTGGGAGGGGCTCGGAACTGAAGCTTTCTTT. Amino acids: CSARDYWEGLGTEAFF.

This clonotype showed up many times. The gene calls are TRBV29-1 and TRBJ1-1; D remains ambiguous. The CDR3 length is 12 residues. CDR1 SQVTM and CDR2 ANQGSEA come from the germline V gene. The V end lost 6 bases, the J end lost 0 bases, and 8 bases lay between the germline ends. The CDR3 here is CSVVEMNTEAFF. The CDR3 DNA reads TGCAGCGTGGTAGAGATGAACACTGAAGCTTTCTTT.

A note on this clonotype: A much larger clone lies a single base off, so this may be a read error. The V and J genes are TRBV7-9 and TRBJ1-1, with D hard to call. The ends were cut back, 4 bases at V and 10 bases at J, with 13 bases in the middle. CDR3 size: 12 residues. Per germline, CDR1 SEHNR and CDR2 FQNEAQ (reference sequence). The CDR3 reads CASSSETDRAFF. As DNA, the CDR3 is TGTGCCAGCAGCTCGGAAACTGATCGAGCTTTCTTT.

This clonotype was seen more than once but under ten times. The junction departs from the called germline gene at one end, perhaps through a read error. The chain has TRBV19 and TRBJ2-3; TRBD2 agrees at 14 bases. The length of the CDR3 is 20 residues. Germline lookup yields CDR1 LNHDA and CDR2 SQIVND (reference sequence). The CDR3 loop reads CASTPGLAGVPTATTGTQYF. The CDR3 nucleotides read TGTGCCAGTACCCCGGGACTAGCGGGAGTCCCCACAGCCACCACAGGTACGCAGTATTTT.

This clonotype turned up a few times. Possible read error: a much larger clone is one base away. This sequence joins TRBV6-1 and TRBJ1-1, with D possibly matching TRBD1 (5 bases). This CDR3 spans 12 amino acids. V was trimmed by 1 base and J by 5 bases, leaving 5 bases between them. Germline V CDR1 and CDR2: MNHNS, SASEGT. CDR3 amino acids: CASSEEGTEAFF. CDR3 nucleotides: TGTGCCAGCAGTGAAGAGGGGACTGAAGCTTTCTTT.

This clonotype has a handful of counts. This chain links TRBV27 with TRBJ2-2; 9 bases line up with TRBD2. This CDR3 spans 15 amino acids. Germline V gene data show CDR1 as MNHEY and CDR2 as SMNVEV (reference sequence). Trimming at V came to 7 bases and at J to 0 bases, leaving 3 bases not matched to a gene. The CDR3 sequence is CASTWTSANTGELFF. The DNA for the CDR3 is TGTGCCAGCACCTGGACTAGCGCGAACACCGGGGAGCTGTTTTTT.

In its sample, this clonotype was seen once. This chain connects TRBV19 to TRBJ2-3, with D hard to call. The V end was cut by 4 bases, the J end by 6 bases, with 17 bases between. There are 15 residues in the CDR3. Germline loops: CDR1 LNHDA, CDR2 SQIVND (reference sequence). CDR3 amino acids: CASSKYRGSPDTQYF. The CDR3, as DNA: TGTGCCAGTAGTAAATACAGAGGAAGCCCCGATACGCAGTATTTT.

This clonotype has more than one count but fewer than ten. The chain couples TRBV4-3 to TRBJ2-3; D possibly corresponds to TRBD1 (5 bases). The V gene lost 0 bases and the J gene lost 1 base, with 17 bases spanning the gap. Germline V gene data show CDR1 as LGHNA and CDR2 as YSLEER. The CDR3 is 18 amino acids. CDR3 protein: CASSQDGPYRQRTDTQYF. DNA for the CDR3: TGCGCCAGCAGCCAAGACGGGCCGTACAGACAGCGCACAGATACGCAGTATTTT.

Many counts were recorded for this clonotype. The chain employs TRBV7-9 and TRBJ2-3; 10 bases fit TRBD2. The germline gives CDR1 SEHNR, CDR2 FQNEAQ (reference sequence). V gave up 2 bases and J gave up 3 bases; unmatched junction bases: 11. This CDR3 has 18 residues. CDR3 nucleotide sequence: TGTGCCAGCAGCTTACCTAGCGGGAGCGGTGGAGAGACAGATACGCAGTATTTT. Its translation is CASSLPSGSGGETDTQYF.

This clonotype was seen repeatedly, ten times or more. The V and J genes are TRBV4-3 and TRBJ2-3; TRBD2 aligns across 12 bases. Germline V CDR1 and CDR2: LGHNA, YSLEER. This CDR3 has 19 amino acids. The V segment lost 0 bases and the J segment 1 base; nucleotides outside the gene matches: 8. This chain's CDR3 is CASSQDLASGGAGTDTQYF. The CDR3 DNA reads as TGCGCCAGCAGCCAAGATCTAGCTAGCGGGGGGGCGGGCACAGATACGCAGTATTTT.

This clonotype was recorded many times. The chain combines TRBV28 with TRBJ1-1, with D perhaps TRBD1 (5 bases). The germline V and J ends were trimmed by 6 bases and 2 bases, with 13 bases remaining between them. The V gene's germline CDR1 is MDHEN and CDR2 SYDVKM. The CDR3 contains 14 residues. CDR3 sequence reads: CASSLGGDNTEAFF. The CDR3 DNA follows: TGTGCCAGCAGCTTGGGGGGAGATAACACTGAAGCTTTCTTT. Complete variable domain (other parts from reference TRBV28 and TRBJ1-1): DVKVTQSSRYLVKRTGEKVFLECVQDMDHENMFWYRQDPGLGLRLIYFSYDVKMKEKGDIPEGYSVSREKKERFSLILESASTNQTSMYLCASSLGGDNTEAFFGQGTRLTVV.

This clonotype was detected ten times or more. The chain joins TRBV27 to TRBJ2-3, with TRBD2 matching over 10 bases. V was pared by 6 bases and J by 4 bases, with 13 bases of the junction left unmatched. CDR3 length equals 17 residues. The germline gives CDR1 MNHEY, CDR2 SMNVEV (reference sequence). The CDR3 spells CASRRLAGYGLPDTQYF. The CDR3 nucleotides read TGTGCCAGCAGACGACTAGCGGGCTACGGGCTCCCAGATACGCAGTATTTT.

Comments on this clonotype: A much larger clone sits a single nucleotide away, making a read error possible. The chain couples TRBV4-3 to TRBJ1-4; no clear D. This CDR3 spans 12 amino acids. Looked up from germline, CDR1 is LGHNA and CDR2 is YSLEER. The CDR3 sequence is CASGQEEVGLFF. CDR3 nucleotide sequence: TGCGCCAGCGGCCAAGAGGAAGTTGGACTGTTTTTT.

Comment on this clonotype: Just one base apart from a much larger clone, this may be a read error. This chain joins TRBV6-2 or TRBV6-3 and TRBJ2-7; no firm D call. The CDR3 has 13 residues. CDR1 and CDR2 (germline): MNHEY, SVGEGT. Trimming stripped 6 bases from V and 3 bases from J, with 12 bases between. The CDR3 DNA follows: TGTGCCAGCAGCCCCACAGTGGACTACGAGCAGTACTTC. This sequence encodes CASSPTVDYEQYF.

This clonotype has more than one count but fewer than ten. This chain connects TRBV27 to TRBJ1-1; D is undetermined. Germline-derived CDR1 and CDR2 are MNHEY and SMNVEV (reference sequence). The CDR3 has 15 amino acids. V was trimmed by 0 bases and J by 0 bases, leaving 8 bases between them. DNA of the CDR3: TGTGCCAGCAGTTTATCTGCATCTATGAACACTGAAGCTTTCTTT. This gives the protein CASSLSASMNTEAFF.

This clonotype came up many times. The chain links TRBV5-6 to TRBJ2-3; TRBD1 is a possible D gene (6 bases). This CDR3 region has 12 residues. V was trimmed by 2 bases and J by 5 bases, leaving 6 bases between them. Germline-derived CDR1 and CDR2 are SGHDT and YYEEEE. Here the CDR3 DNA reads TGTGCCAGCAGCTTAGGGGGAGATACGCAGTATTTT. Translation gives CASSLGGDTQYF.

On this clonotype: Possible read error: a much larger clone is one base away. The chain joins TRBV12-3 or TRBV12-4 to TRBJ2-1, with D perhaps matching TRBD2 (6 bases). The CDR3 has 12 residues. This CDR3 reads CVSSVTGGEQFF. The CDR3, as DNA: TGTGTCAGCAGTGTCACCGGGGGTGAGCAGTTCTTC.

A word on this clonotype: Being one base from a much bigger clone, this may be a read error. This sequence joins TRBV29-1 and TRBJ1-2, with D possibly TRBD1 on 6 matching bases. This CDR3 region has 13 residues. V was cut by 8 bases and J by 1 base, with 14 bases left in between. Germline values: CDR1 SQVTM, CDR2 ANQGSEA. DNA of the CDR3: TGCAGCATGCGGGACACCCATAACTATGGCTACACCTTC. Its translation: CSMRDTHNYGYTF.

This clonotype was seen many times. This chain uses TRBV7-9 with TRBJ2-7; the match to TRBD2 covers 7 bases. V was pared by 5 bases and J by 2 bases, with 6 bases of the junction left unmatched. The germline V gene has CDR1 SEHNR and CDR2 FQNEAQ (reference sequence). This CDR3 has 14 residues. CDR3 coding DNA: TGTGCCAGCAGCCCACCCGGGAGGACCTACGAGCAGTACTTC. Encoded protein: CASSPPGRTYEQYF.

As for this clonotype: A read error may be the cause here, since a much bigger clone is one base away. CDR3: CSVVEVGHVETQYF. CDR3 in DNA: TGCAGCGTTGTAGAGGTAGGCCATGTGGAGACCCAGTACTTC. The chain carries TRBV29-1 and TRBJ2-5; D gene unclear. The germline CDR1 and CDR2 sequences are SQVTM and ANQGSEA. Trimming stripped 4 bases from V and 5 bases from J, with 17 bases between. The CDR3 spans 14 residues.

Remarks on this clonotype: A much larger clone lies one base from this, so it may be a read error. The chain carries TRBV7-2 and TRBJ2-7; D is ambiguous. CDR3 length: 12 residues. Trimming cost V 1 base and J 9 bases, with 10 bases left between them. The germline V gene encodes CDR1 SGHTA and CDR2 FQGNSA. The CDR3 DNA reads TGTGCCAGCAGCTTAGTAGGTTCCGCGCAGTACTTC. Its protein is CASSLVGSAQYF.

This clonotype was counted at least ten times. The V gene is TRBV4-3, the J gene TRBJ2-7; D is unclear. The V gene lost 4 bases and the J gene lost 9 bases, with 19 bases spanning the gap. CDR1 is LGHNA, CDR2 YSLEER, per germline. The CDR3 contains 14 residues. CDR3 amino acids: CASSPYDDQLGQYF. CDR3 sequence (DNA): TGCGCCAGCAGCCCCTACGACGACCAACTTGGGCAGTACTTC.

Many counts were recorded for this clonotype. J is TRBJ2-7 and V is TRBV28; perhaps TRBD2 as D (5 bases). The CDR3 has 13 residues. Germline V lookup: CDR1 MDHEN, CDR2 SYDVKM. V lost 6 bases, J lost 3 bases, and 12 bases lay in between. The CDR3 DNA sequence: TGTGCCAGCAGCTATGTCGGGATCTACGAGCAGTACTTC. Its translation is CASSYVGIYEQYF.

There are many counts of this clonotype. The V call is TRBV5-4, the J call TRBJ2-6; D gene uncertain. The length of the CDR3 is 16 residues. Trimming cost V 4 bases and J 0 bases, with 11 bases left between them. The germline V gene encodes CDR1 SGHNT and CDR2 YYREEE (reference sequence). CDR3 region: CASSGNRISGANVLTF. CDR3 bases: TGTGCCAGCAGCGGAAACCGGATCTCTGGGGCCAACGTCCTGACTTTC.

Note on this clonotype: Just one base apart from a much larger clone, this may be a read error. The chain couples TRBV6-5 to TRBJ1-2, with D unresolved. The CDR3 runs 13 residues. Germline V gene data show CDR1 as MNHEY and CDR2 as SVGAGI. Trimming took 6 bases from V and 4 from J, leaving 12 bases between them. The CDR3 DNA follows: TGTGCCAGCAGCCCCAATGCCGGCTATGGCTACACCTTC. This encodes CASSPNAGYGYTF.